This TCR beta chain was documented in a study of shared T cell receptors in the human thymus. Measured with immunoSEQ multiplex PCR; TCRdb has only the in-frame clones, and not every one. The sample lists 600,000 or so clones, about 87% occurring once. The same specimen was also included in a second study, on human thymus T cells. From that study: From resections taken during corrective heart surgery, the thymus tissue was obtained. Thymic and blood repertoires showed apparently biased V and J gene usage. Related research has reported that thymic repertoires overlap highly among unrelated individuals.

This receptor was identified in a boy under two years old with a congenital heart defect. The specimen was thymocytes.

CDR3 sequence reads: CASGPQGGLAGAREQYF. For the CDR3, the DNA is TGTGCTAGTGGTCCACAAGGGGGGCTAGCGGGAGCGCGCGAGCAGTACTTC. The chain carries TRBV12-5 and TRBJ2-7, with 10 bases fitting TRBD2. The junction had 16 bases not matched to a gene; V was cut back by 5 bases and J by 6 bases. The CDR3 length is 17 residues. Germline CDR1 and CDR2: LGHNT and FRNRAP.